The clone carrying this TCR beta chain has only a few counts. What it recognizes is unknown. These data belong to a study of T cell repertoires in cytomegalovirus infection. Turning to the study itself: CMV infection together with matching HLA type was indicated by public TCR beta signatures. Regarding the study as a whole: There were HLA-C-restricted CMV-specific TCR beta clonotypes dominating the ex vivo response. Identification of carriers of CMV plus the relevant HLA was achieved through cumulative public TCR beta family frequency.

One entry per CDR3 protein results from TCRdb running MiXCR on the reads. The profile covers around 490,000 distinct CDR3 sequences, with around a quarter appearing a single time and about 12% taken by the ten largest. CDR3 length: 14 residues. V lost 3 bases and J lost 2, with 11 bases in between. The sequencing input was PBMCs. This chain links TRBV12-3 or TRBV12-4 with TRBJ2-7; D is unclear. The sequence was collected from a human donor in good health (CMV status not recorded). Some clones in this sample may be carry-over from other donors' samples. This CDR3 reads CASSFSRSAYEQYF. For the CDR3, the DNA is TGTGCCAGCAGTTTCTCCAGGTCTGCCTACGAGCAGTACTTC.